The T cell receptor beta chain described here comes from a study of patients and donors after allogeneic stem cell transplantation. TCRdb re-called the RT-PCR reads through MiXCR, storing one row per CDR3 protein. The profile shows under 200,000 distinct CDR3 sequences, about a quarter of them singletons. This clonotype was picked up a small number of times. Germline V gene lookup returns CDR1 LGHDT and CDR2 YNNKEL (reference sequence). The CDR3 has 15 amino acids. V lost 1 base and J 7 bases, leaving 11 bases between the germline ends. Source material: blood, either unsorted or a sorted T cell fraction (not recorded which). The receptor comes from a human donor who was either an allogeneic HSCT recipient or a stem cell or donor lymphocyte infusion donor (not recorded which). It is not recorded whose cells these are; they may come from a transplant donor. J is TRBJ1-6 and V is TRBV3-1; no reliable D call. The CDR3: CASSQGFSRNSPLHF. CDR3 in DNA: TGTGCCAGCAGCCAAGGGTTCAGCAGGAATTCACCCCTCCACTTT. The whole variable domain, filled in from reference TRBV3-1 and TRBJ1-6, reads DTAVSQTPKYLVTQMGNDKSIKCEQNLGHDTMYWYKQDSKKFLKIMFSYNNKELIINETVPNRFSPKSPDKAHLNLHINSLELGDSAVYFCASSQGFSRNSPLHFGNGTRLTVT.